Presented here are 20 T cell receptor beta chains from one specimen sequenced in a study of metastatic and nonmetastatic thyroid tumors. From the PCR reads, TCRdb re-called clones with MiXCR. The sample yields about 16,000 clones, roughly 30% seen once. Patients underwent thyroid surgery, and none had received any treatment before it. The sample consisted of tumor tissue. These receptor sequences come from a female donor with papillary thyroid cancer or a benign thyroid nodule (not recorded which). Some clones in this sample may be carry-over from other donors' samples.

CDR3 bases: TGCGCCAGCAGCCAACCCCGGCTGGGGAATTCACCCCTCCACTTT. Its protein product is CASSQPRLGNSPLHF. The chain is built from TRBV4-1 and TRBJ1-6; no clear D gene. Germline loops: CDR1 MGHRA, CDR2 YSYEKL. The CDR3 runs to 15 residues. Trimming removed 2 bases at V and 7 bases at J, with 12 bases between.

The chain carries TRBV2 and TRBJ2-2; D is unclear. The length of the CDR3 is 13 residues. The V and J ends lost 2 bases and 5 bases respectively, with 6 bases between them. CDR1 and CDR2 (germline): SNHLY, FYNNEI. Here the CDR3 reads CASSESSTGELFF. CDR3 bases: TGTGCCAGCAGTGAAAGTAGTACCGGGGAGCTGTTTTTT. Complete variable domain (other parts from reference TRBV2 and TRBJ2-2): EPEVTQTPSHQVTQMGQEVILRCVPISNHLYFYWYRQILGQKVEFLVSFYNNEISEKSEIFDDQFSVERPDGSNFTLKIRSTKLEDSAMYFCASSESSTGELFFGEGSRLTVL.

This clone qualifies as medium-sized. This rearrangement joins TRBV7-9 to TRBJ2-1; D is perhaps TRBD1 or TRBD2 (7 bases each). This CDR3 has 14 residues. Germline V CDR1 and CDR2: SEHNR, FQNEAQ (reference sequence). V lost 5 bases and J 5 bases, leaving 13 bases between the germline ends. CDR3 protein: CASSPRGGNNEQFF. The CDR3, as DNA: TGTGCCAGCAGCCCCAGGGGGGGGAACAATGAGCAGTTCTTC.

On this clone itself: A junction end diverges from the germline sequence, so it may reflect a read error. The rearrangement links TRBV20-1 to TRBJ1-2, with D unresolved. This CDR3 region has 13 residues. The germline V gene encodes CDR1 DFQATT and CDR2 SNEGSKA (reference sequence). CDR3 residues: CSARSRAEDGCTF. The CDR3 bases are TGCAGTGCTAGGTCTAGGGCCGAGGATGGCTGCACCTTC.

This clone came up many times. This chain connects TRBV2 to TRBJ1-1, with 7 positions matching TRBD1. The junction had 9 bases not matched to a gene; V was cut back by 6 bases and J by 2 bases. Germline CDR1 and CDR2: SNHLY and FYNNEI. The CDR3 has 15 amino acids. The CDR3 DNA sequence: TGTGCCAGCAGAGGCAGGGGGATTTCAAACACTGAAGCTTTCTTT. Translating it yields CASRGRGISNTEAFF. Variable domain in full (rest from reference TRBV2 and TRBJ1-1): EPEVTQTPSHQVTQMGQEVILRCVPISNHLYFYWYRQILGQKVEFLVSFYNNEISEKSEIFDDQFSVERPDGSNFTLKIRSTKLEDSAMYFCASRGRGISNTEAFFGQGTRLTVV.

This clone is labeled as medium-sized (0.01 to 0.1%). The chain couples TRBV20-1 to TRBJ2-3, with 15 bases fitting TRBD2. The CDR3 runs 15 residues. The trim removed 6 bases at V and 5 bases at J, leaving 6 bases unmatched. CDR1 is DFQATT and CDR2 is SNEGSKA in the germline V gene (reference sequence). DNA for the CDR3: TGCAGTGCGAAAGGGACTAGCGGGGGGAGAGATACGCAGTATTTT. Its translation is CSAKGTSGGRDTQYF.

The DNA for the CDR3 is TGTGCCAGCTGGGGGGACCCACACAATGAGCAGTTCTTC. Protein sequence: CASWGDPHNEQFF. V usage is TRBV11-2 and J usage is TRBJ2-1; perhaps TRBD2 as D (6 bases). The CDR3 is 13 amino acids. The V end was cut by 8 bases, the J end by 5 bases, with 13 bases between. Per germline, CDR1 SGHAT and CDR2 FQNNGV.

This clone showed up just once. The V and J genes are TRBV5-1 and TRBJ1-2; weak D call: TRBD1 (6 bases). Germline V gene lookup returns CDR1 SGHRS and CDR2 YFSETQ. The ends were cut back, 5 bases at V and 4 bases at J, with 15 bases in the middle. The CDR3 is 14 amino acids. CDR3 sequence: CASSWDGQFYGYTF. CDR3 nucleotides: TGCGCCAGCAGTTGGGACGGACAGTTCTATGGCTACACCTTC. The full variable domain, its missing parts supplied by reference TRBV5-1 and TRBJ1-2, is KAGVTQTPRYLIKTRGQQVTLSCSPISGHRSVSWYQQTPGQGLQFLFEYFSETQRNKGNFPGRFSGRQFSNSRSEMNVSTLELGDSALYLCASSWDGQFYGYTFGSGTRLTVV.

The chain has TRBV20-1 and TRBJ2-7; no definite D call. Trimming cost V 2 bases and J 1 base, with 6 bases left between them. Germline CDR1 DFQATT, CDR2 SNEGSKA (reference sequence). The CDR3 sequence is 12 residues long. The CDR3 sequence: CSARSQSYEQYF. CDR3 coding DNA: TGCAGTGCTAGAAGCCAGTCCTACGAGCAGTACTTC.

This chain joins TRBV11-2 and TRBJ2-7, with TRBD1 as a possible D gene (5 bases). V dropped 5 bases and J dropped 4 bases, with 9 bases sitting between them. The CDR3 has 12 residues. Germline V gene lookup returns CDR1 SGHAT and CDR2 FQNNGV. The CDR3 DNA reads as TGTGCCAGCAGCACCTCAGGGTACGAGCAGTACTTC. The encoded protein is CASSTSGYEQYF.

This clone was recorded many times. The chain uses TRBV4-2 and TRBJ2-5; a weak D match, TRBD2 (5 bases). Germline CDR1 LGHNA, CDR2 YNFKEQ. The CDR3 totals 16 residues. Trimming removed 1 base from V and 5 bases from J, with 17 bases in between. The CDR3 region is CASSQGGSANRETQYF. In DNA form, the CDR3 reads TGTGCCAGCAGCCAAGGAGGGTCGGCAAATCGGGAGACCCAGTACTTC.

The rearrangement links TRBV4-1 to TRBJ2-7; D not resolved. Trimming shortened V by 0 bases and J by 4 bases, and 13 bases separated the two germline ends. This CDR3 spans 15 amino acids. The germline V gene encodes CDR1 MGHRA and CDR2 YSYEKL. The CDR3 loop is CASSQEARLSYEQYF. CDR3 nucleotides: TGCGCCAGCAGCCAAGAGGCTAGGCTTTCATACGAGCAGTACTTC.

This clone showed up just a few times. The CDR3 DNA is TGTGCCACCAGTGACCCGGGGACTTTGGACAATGAGCAGTTCTTC. It translates to CATSDPGTLDNEQFF. The V call is TRBV24-1, the J call TRBJ2-1, with D possibly TRBD2 on 6 matching bases. From germline, CDR1 is KGHDR and CDR2 SFDVKD. The length of the CDR3 is 15 residues. V lost 4 bases and J lost 5, with 14 bases in between.

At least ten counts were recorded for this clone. The CDR3 loop reads CSVETGNNQPQHF. The DNA for the CDR3 is TGCAGCGTAGAGACAGGGAACAATCAGCCCCAGCATTTT. The V and J genes are TRBV29-1 and TRBJ1-5; 7 bases map to TRBD1. V was pared by 6 bases and J by 3 bases, with 5 bases of the junction left unmatched. Germline assignment: CDR1 SQVTM and CDR2 ANQGSEA. CDR3 length: 13 amino acids.

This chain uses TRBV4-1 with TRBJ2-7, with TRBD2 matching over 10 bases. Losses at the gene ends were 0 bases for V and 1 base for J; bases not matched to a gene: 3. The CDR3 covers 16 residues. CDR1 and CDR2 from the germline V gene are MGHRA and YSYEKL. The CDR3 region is CASSQEGSGGSYEQYF. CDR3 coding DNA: TGCGCCAGCAGCCAAGAGGGTAGCGGGGGGTCCTACGAGCAGTACTTC.

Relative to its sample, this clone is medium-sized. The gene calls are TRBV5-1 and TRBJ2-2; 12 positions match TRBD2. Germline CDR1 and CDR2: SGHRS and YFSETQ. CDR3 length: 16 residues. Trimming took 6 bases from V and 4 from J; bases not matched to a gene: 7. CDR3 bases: TGCGCCAGCACCGATAGGACTAGCGGGGCCACCGGGGAGCTGTTTTTT. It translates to CASTDRTSGATGELFF.

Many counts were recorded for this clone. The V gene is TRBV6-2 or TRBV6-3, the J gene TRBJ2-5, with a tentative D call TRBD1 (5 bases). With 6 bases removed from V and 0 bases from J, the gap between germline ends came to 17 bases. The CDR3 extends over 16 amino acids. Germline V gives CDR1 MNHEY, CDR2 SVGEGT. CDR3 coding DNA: TGTGCCAGCAGCTCCCCAGGGCCTCGTTACCAAGAGACCCAGTACTTC. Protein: CASSSPGPRYQETQYF.

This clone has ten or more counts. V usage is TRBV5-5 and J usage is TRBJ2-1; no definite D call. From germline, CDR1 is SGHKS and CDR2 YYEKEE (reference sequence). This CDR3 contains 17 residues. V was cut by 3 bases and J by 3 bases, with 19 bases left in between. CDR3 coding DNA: TGTGCCAGCAGCTCCCTACCAGCAGGCGCGAACTACAATGAGCAGTTCTTC. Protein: CASSSLPAGANYNEQFF.

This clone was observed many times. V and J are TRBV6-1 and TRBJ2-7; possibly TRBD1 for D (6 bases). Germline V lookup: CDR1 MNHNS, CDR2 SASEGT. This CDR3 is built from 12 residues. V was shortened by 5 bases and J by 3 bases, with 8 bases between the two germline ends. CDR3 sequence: CASSSQGYEQYF. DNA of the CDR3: TGTGCCAGCAGTTCACAGGGCTACGAGCAGTACTTC.

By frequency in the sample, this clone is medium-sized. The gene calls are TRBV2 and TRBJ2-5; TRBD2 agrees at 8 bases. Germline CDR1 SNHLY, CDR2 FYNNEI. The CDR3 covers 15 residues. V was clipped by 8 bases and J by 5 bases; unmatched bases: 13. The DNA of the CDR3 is TGTGCCAGCGGTTTCACTAGCGGTTATGGGGAGACCCAGTACTTC. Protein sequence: CASGFTSGYGETQYF.